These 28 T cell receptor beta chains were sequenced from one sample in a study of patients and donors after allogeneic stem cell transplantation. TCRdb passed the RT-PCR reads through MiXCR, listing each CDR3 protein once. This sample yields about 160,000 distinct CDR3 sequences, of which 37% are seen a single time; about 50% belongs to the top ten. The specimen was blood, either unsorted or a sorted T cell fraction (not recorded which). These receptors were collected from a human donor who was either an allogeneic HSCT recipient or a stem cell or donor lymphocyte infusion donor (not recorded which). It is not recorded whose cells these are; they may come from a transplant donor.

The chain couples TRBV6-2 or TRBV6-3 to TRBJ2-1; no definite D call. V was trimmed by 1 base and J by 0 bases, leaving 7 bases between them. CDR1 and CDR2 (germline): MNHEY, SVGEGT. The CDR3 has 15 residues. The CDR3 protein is CASSYYSDSYNEQFF. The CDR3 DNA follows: TGTGCCAGCAGTTACTACAGCGACTCCTACAATGAGCAGTTCTTC.

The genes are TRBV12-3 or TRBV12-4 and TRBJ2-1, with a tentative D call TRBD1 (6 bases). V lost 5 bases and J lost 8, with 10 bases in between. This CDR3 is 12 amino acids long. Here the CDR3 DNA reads TGTGCCAGCAGTATCACAGGGCATGAGCAGTTCTTC. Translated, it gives CASSITGHEQFF.

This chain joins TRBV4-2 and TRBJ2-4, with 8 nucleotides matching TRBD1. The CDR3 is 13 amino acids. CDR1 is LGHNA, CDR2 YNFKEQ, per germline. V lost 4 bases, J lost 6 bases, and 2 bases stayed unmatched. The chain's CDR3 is CASSPGQGNIQYF. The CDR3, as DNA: TGTGCCAGCAGCCCTGGACAGGGAAACATTCAGTACTTC.

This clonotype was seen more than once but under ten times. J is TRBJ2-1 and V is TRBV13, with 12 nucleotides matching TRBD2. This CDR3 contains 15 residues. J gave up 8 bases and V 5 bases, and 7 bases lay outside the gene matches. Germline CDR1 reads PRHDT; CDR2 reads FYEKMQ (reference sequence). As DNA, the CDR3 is TGTGCCAGCAGCCCAGGACTAGCGGGGCACGATGAGCAGTTCTTC. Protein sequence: CASSPGLAGHDEQFF.

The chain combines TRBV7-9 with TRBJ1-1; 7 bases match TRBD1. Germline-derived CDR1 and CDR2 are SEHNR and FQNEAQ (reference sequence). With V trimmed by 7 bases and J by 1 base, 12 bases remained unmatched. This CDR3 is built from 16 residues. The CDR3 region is CASTQAPPGGNTEAFF. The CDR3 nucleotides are TGTGCCAGCACCCAAGCTCCGCCAGGGGGGAACACTGAAGCTTTCTTT. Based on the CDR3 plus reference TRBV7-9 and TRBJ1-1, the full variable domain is DTGVSQNPRHKITKRGQNVTFRCDPISEHNRLYWYRQTLGQGPEFLTYFQNEAQLEKSRLLSDRFSAERPKGSFSTLEIQRTEQGDSAMYLCASTQAPPGGNTEAFFGQGTRLTVV.

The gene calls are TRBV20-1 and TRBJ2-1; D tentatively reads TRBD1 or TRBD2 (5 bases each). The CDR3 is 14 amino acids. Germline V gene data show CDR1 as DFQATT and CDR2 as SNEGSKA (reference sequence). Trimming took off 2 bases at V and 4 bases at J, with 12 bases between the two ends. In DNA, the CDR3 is TGCAGTGCTAGACTCGGGACGGTTTACAATGAGCAGTTCTTC. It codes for CSARLGTVYNEQFF.

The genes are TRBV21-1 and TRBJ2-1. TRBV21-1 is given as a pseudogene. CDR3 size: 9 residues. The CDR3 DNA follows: TGCCAATCCTACAATGAGCAGTTCTTC. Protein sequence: CQSYNEQFF.

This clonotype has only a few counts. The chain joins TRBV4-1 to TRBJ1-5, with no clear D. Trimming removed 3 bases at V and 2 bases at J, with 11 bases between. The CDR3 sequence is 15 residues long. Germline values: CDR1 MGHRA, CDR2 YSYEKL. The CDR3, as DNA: TGCGCCAGCAGCCAGGTTGGGATTGGCAATCAGCCCCAGCATTTT. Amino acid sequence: CASSQVGIGNQPQHF.

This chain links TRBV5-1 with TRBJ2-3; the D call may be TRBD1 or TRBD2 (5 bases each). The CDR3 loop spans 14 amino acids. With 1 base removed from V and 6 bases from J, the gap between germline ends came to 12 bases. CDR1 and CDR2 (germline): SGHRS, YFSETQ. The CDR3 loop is CASSLKVGDDTQYF. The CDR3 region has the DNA TGCGCCAGCAGCTTGAAAGTGGGGGACGATACGCAGTATTTT. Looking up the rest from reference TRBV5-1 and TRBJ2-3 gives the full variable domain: KAGVTQTPRYLIKTRGQQVTLSCSPISGHRSVSWYQQTPGQGLQFLFEYFSETQRNKGNFPGRFSGRQFSNSRSEMNVSTLELGDSALYLCASSLKVGDDTQYFGPGTRLTVL.

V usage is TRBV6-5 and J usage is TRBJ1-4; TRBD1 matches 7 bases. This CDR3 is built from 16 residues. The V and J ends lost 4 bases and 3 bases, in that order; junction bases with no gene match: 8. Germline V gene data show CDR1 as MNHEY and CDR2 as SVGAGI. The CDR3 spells CASSLEGAPANEKLFF. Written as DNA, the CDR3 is TGTGCCAGCAGTTTGGAGGGGGCGCCTGCTAATGAAAAACTGTTTTTT.

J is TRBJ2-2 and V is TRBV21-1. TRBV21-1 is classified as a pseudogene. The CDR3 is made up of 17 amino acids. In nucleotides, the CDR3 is TGTGCCAGCCGCCGTAACAGAGGACGGTTGAACACCGGGGAGCTGTTTTTT. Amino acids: CASRRNRGRLNTGELFF.

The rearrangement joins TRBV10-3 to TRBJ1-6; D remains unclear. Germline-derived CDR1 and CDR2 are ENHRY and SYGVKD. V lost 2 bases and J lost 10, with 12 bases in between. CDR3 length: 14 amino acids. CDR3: CAISEGPGRSPLHF. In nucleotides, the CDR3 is TGTGCCATCAGTGAGGGGCCGGGTAGATCACCCCTCCACTTT.

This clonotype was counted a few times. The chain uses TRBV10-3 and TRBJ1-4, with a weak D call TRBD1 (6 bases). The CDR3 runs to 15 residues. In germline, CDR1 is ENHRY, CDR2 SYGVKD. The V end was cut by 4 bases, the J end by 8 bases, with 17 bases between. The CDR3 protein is CAISGLQGSKEKLFF. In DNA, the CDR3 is TGTGCCATCAGTGGTCTACAGGGAAGCAAGGAAAAACTGTTTTTT.

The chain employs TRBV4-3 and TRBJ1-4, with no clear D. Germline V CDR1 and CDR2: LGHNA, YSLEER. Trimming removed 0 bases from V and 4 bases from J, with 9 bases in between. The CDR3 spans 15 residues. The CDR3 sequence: CASSQEGVHNEKLFF. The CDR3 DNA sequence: TGCGCCAGCAGCCAAGAAGGAGTGCATAATGAAAAACTGTTTTTT.

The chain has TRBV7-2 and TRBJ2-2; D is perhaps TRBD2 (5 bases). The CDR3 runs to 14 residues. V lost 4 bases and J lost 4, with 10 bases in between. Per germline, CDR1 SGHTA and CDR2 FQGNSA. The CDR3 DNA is TGTGCCAGCAGCTCCTCAACTAGCACCGGGGAGCTGTTTTTT. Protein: CASSSSTSTGELFF.

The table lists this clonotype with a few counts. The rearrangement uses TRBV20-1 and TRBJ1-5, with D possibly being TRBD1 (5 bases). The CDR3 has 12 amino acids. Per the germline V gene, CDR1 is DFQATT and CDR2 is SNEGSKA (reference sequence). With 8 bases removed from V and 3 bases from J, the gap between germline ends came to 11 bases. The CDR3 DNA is TGCAGTCCAGGACAACTCAATCAGCCCCAGCATTTT. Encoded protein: CSPGQLNQPQHF.

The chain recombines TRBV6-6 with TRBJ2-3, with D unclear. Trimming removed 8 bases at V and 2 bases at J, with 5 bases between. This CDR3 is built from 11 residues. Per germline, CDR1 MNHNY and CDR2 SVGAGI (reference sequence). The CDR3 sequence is CASHDTDTQYF. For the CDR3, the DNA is TGTGCCAGCCACGACACAGATACGCAGTATTTT.

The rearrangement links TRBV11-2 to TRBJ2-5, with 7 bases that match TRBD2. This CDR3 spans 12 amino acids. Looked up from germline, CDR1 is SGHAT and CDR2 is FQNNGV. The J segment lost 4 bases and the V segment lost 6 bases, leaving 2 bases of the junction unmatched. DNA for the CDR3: TGTGCCAGCAGGCGGGAGATAGAGACCCAGTACTTC. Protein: CASRREIETQYF.

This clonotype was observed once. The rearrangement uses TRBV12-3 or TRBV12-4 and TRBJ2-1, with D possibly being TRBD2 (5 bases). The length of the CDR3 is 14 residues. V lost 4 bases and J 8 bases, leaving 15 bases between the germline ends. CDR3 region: CASSSREGVDEQFF. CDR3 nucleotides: TGTGCCAGCAGTTCTCGAGAGGGCGTCGATGAGCAGTTCTTC.

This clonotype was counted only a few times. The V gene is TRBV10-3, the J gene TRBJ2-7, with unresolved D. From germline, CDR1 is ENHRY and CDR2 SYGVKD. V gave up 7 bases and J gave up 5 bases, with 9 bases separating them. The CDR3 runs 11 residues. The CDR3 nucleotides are TGTGCCATCATGGCAGTCGACGAGCAGTACTTC. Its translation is CAIMAVDEQYF.

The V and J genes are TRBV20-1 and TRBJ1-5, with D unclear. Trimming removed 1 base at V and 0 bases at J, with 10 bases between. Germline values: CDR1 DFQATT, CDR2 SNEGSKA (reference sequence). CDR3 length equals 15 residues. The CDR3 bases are TGCAGTGCTAGAGCCGGAATTCTTAGCAATCAGCCCCAGCATTTT. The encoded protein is CSARAGILSNQPQHF.

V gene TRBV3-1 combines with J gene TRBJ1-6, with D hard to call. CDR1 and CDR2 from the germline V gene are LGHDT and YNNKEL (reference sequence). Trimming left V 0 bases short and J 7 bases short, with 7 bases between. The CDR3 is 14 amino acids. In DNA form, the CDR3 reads TGTGCCAGCAGCCAAGAGGAAACCAATTCACCCCTCCACTTT. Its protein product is CASSQEETNSPLHF.

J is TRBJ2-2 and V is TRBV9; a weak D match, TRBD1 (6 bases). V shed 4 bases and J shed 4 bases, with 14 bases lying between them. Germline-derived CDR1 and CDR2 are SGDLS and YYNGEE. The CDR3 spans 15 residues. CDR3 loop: CASSMWDTSTGELFF. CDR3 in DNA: TGTGCCAGCAGCATGTGGGACACCTCCACCGGGGAGCTGTTTTTT. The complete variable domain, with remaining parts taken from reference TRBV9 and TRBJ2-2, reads DSGVTQTPKHLITATGQRVTLRCSPRSGDLSVYWYQQSLDQGLQFLIQYYNGEERAKGNILERFSAQQFPDLHSELNLSSLELGDSALYFCASSMWDTSTGELFFGEGSRLTVL.

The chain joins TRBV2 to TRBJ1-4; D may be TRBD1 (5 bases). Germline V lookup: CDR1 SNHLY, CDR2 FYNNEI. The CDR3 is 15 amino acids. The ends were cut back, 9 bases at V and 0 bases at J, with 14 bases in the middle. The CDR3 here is CARSGGVSTNEKLFF. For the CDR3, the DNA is TGTGCCAGGTCGGGGGGAGTATCAACTAATGAAAAACTGTTTTTT.

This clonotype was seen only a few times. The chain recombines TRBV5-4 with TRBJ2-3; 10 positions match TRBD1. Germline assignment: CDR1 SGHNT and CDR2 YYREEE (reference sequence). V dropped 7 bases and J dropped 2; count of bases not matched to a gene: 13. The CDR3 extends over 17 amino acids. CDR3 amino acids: CASLQRTGGLNTDTQYF. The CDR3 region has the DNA TGTGCCAGCCTACAGAGGACAGGGGGACTTAACACAGATACGCAGTATTTT.

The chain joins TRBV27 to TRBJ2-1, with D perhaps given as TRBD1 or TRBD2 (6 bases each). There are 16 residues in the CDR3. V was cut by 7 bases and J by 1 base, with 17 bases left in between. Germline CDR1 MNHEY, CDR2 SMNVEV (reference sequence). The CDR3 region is CASTREGGRSYNEQFF. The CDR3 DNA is TGTGCCAGCACCCGAGAAGGGGGGCGTTCCTACAATGAGCAGTTCTTC.

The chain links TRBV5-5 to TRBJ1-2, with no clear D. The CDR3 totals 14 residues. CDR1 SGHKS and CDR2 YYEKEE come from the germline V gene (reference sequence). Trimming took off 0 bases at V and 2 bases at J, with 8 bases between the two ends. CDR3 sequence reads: CASSLALSNYGYTF. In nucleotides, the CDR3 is TGTGCCAGCAGCTTGGCCCTCTCCAACTATGGCTACACCTTC.

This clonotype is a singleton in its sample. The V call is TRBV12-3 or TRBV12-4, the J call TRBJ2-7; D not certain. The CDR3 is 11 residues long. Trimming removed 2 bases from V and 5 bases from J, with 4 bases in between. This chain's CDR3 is CASSLSNEQYF. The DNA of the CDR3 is TGTGCCAGCAGTTTAAGCAACGAGCAGTACTTC.